The entry that follows covers one TCR beta chain sequence. These data come from a study of patients and donors after allogeneic stem cell transplantation. The CDR3 sequence is 13 residues long. The germline V gene has CDR1 SGDLS and CDR2 YYNGEE. V dropped 3 bases and J dropped 8 bases, with 14 bases sitting between them. TCRdb redid the calling of the RT-PCR reads with MiXCR, one entry per CDR3 protein. The data hold 800,000 to 1,000,000 distinct CDR3 sequences, with 15% to 20% observed a single time. This chain links TRBV9 with TRBJ1-2; D not certain. The sequence came from a human donor who was either an allogeneic HSCT recipient or a stem cell or donor lymphocyte infusion donor (not recorded which). It is not recorded whose cells these are; they may come from a transplant donor. The sample was blood, either unsorted or a sorted T cell fraction (not recorded which). The CDR3 nucleotides read TGTGCCAGCAGCGAGCAGGAGTATGGGGGCTACACCTTC. Amino acid sequence: CASSEQEYGGYTF.